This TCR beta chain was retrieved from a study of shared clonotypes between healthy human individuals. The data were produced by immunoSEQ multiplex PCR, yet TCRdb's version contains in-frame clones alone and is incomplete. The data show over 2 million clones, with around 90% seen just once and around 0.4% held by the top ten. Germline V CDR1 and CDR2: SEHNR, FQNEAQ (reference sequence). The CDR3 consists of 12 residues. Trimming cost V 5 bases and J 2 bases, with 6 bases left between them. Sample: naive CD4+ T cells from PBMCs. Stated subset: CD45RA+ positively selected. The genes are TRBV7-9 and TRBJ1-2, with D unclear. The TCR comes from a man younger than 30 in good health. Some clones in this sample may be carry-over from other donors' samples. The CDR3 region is CASSMNNYGYTF. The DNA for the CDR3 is TGTGCCAGCAGCATGAACAACTATGGCTACACCTTC.